Shown below are 29 T cell receptor beta chains from a single sample sequenced in a study of T cell responses to AZD1222 COVID-19 vaccine. Libraries were prepared by immunoSEQ multiplex PCR; TCRdb keeps only in-frame clonotypes and omits some of them. The repertoire holds 20,000 to 25,000 clones, approximately 86% seen once, with roughly 8% in the top ten. The material sequenced was peripheral blood, taken 28 days after the second AZD1222 dose. These receptors were taken from an adult who received the AZD1222 COVID-19 vaccine.

This clone was seen just once. The chain is built from TRBV18 and TRBJ1-1; D is undetermined. Germline assignment: CDR1 KGHSH and CDR2 LQKENI. V gave up 5 bases and J gave up 1 base, with 11 bases separating them. The CDR3 is made up of 14 amino acids. CDR3 DNA sequence: TGTGCCAGCTCAGGGGAAAGTTCGAACACTGAAGCTTTCTTT. It is translated as CASSGESSNTEAFF.

The rearrangement uses TRBV7-9 and TRBJ2-3; D is undetermined. Trimming took 2 bases from V and 3 from J, leaving 15 bases between them. The CDR3 covers 16 residues. The germline V gene encodes CDR1 SEHNR and CDR2 FQNEAQ (reference sequence). The CDR3 DNA sequence: TGTGCCAGCAGCTTAAAGGGTCAGGAGCAGACAGATACGCAGTATTTT. The encoded protein is CASSLKGQEQTDTQYF.

The chain is built from TRBV7-3 and TRBJ2-5; TRBD2 matches at 7 bases. V was clipped by 4 bases and J by 5 bases; unmatched bases: 13. Per the germline V gene, CDR1 is SGHTA and CDR2 is FQGTGA. This CDR3 has 16 residues. CDR3 sequence (DNA): TGTGCCAGCAGCTCAGGAGCGGGGCTCGGGGTGGAGACCCAGTACTTC. This gives the protein CASSSGAGLGVETQYF.

This rearrangement joins TRBV7-9 to TRBJ1-4; D is ambiguous. V gave up 1 base and J gave up 5 bases, with 8 bases separating them. Germline V gives CDR1 SEHNR, CDR2 FQNEAQ (reference sequence). The CDR3 sequence is 14 residues long. The CDR3 reads CASSLGGPNEKLFF. CDR3 DNA: TGTGCCAGCAGCTTAGGAGGTCCCAATGAAAAACTGTTTTTT. Supplemented by reference TRBV7-9 and TRBJ1-4, the full variable domain reads DTGVSQNPRHKITKRGQNVTFRCDPISEHNRLYWYRQTLGQGPEFLTYFQNEAQLEKSRLLSDRFSAERPKGSFSTLEIQRTEQGDSAMYLCASSLGGPNEKLFFGSGTQLSVL.

This rearrangement joins TRBV5-1 to TRBJ1-6; D possibly corresponds to TRBD1 (5 bases). The CDR3 has 16 amino acids. Trimming left V 4 bases short and J 6 bases short, with 17 bases between. Per germline, CDR1 SGHRS and CDR2 YFSETQ. For the CDR3, the DNA is TGCGCCAGCAGCGAGCAGGGTGCGGGTGGTAATTCACCCCTCCACTTT. Residues: CASSEQGAGGNSPLHF. The full variable domain, completed using reference TRBV5-1 and TRBJ1-6, is KAGVTQTPRYLIKTRGQQVTLSCSPISGHRSVSWYQQTPGQGLQFLFEYFSETQRNKGNFPGRFSGRQFSNSRSEMNVSTLELGDSALYLCASSEQGAGGNSPLHFGNGTRLTVT.

The chain links TRBV19 to TRBJ2-7, with a tentative D call TRBD2 (6 bases). Germline lookup yields CDR1 LNHDA and CDR2 SQIVND (reference sequence). This CDR3 contains 16 residues. V was cut by 7 bases and J by 2 bases, with 21 bases left in between. CDR3: CASMSPGVPPPYEQYF. The CDR3 nucleotides read TGTGCCAGTATGTCCCCGGGAGTCCCACCCCCCTACGAGCAGTACTTC.

The rearrangement uses TRBV28 and TRBJ2-7, with 8 bases matching TRBD1. This CDR3 is 16 amino acids long. V shed 5 bases, J shed 6 bases, and the junction held 15 bases outside the gene matches. CDR1 is MDHEN, CDR2 SYDVKM, per germline. The CDR3, as DNA: TGTGCCAGCAGTCGGCCCCGGACAGGGTTAACGAGCGAGCAGTACTTC. This translates into CASSRPRTGLTSEQYF.

This chain links TRBV19 with TRBJ1-5; D is possibly TRBD1 (6 bases). The CDR3 spans 14 residues. Trimming removed 5 bases from V and 5 bases from J, with 13 bases in between. Germline V gene data show CDR1 as LNHDA and CDR2 as SQIVND (reference sequence). This chain's CDR3 is CASSGQQLDQPQHF. The CDR3 DNA reads as TGTGCCAGTAGTGGACAGCAGTTGGATCAGCCCCAGCATTTT.

This chain uses TRBV3-1 (or the pseudogene TRBV3-2) with TRBJ1-5; D ambiguous. V lost 0 bases and J lost 7, with 7 bases in between. In germline, CDR1 is LGHDT, CDR2 YNNKEL (reference sequence). This CDR3 has 13 amino acids. The chain's CDR3 is CASSQDGSQPQHF. In DNA form, the CDR3 reads TGTGCCAGCAGCCAAGATGGGTCCCAGCCCCAGCATTTT.

This chain uses TRBV7-2 with TRBJ2-7; D unresolved. CDR3 size: 13 residues. The germline V and J ends were trimmed by 1 base and 3 bases, with 7 bases remaining between them. The V gene's germline CDR1 is SGHTA and CDR2 FQGNSA. CDR3 region: CASSLGRNYEQYF. The CDR3 bases are TGTGCCAGCAGCTTAGGACGGAACTACGAGCAGTACTTC.

The chain has TRBV11-3 and TRBJ2-1; TRBD2 is a possible D gene (6 bases). The V end was cut by 1 base, the J end by 2 bases, with 12 bases between. Germline CDR1 is SGHNT and CDR2 is YENEEA. The CDR3 contains 16 residues. The CDR3 reads CASSLGFGGAYNEQFF. CDR3 sequence (DNA): TGTGCCAGCAGCTTAGGGTTTGGCGGGGCCTACAATGAGCAGTTCTTC.

This clone was seen more than once but under ten times. V and J are TRBV10-3 and TRBJ2-7; D remains ambiguous. Trimming stripped 0 bases from V and 5 bases from J, with 11 bases between. Germline assignment: CDR1 ENHRY and CDR2 SYGVKD. The CDR3 sequence is 14 residues long. The CDR3 nucleotides read TGTGCCATCAGTGAGTCGCATCCCCCGAACGAGCAGTACTTC. Amino acid sequence: CAISESHPPNEQYF.

This clone was seen only a few times. The chain couples TRBV19 to TRBJ1-5; D possibly corresponds to TRBD1 (5 bases). Trimming stripped 6 bases from V and 4 bases from J, with 16 bases between. Germline CDR1 reads LNHDA; CDR2 reads SQIVND (reference sequence). The CDR3 consists of 15 residues. This chain's CDR3 is CASRPRGLGNQPQHF. Written as DNA, the CDR3 is TGTGCCAGTAGGCCGCGGGGGTTGGGTAATCAGCCCCAGCATTTT. The variable domain in full, completed from reference TRBV19 and TRBJ1-5, reads DGGITQSPKYLFRKEGQNVTLSCEQNLNHDAMYWYRQDPGQGLRLIYYSQIVNDFQKGDIAEGYSVSREKKESFPLTVTSAQKNPTAFYLCASRPRGLGNQPQHFGDGTRLSIL.

J is TRBJ2-5 and V is TRBV28, with 11 bases that match TRBD2. The ends lost 8 bases at V and 4 bases at J; junction bases unmatched: 9. The CDR3 has 15 amino acids. Germline V lookup: CDR1 MDHEN, CDR2 SYDVKM. CDR3 loop: CASPPSGGLLETQYF. The CDR3, as DNA: TGTGCCAGCCCTCCTAGCGGGGGGTTGTTAGAGACCCAGTACTTC.

The chain combines TRBV2 with TRBJ2-4; TRBD1 matches at 11 bases. V lost 1 base, J lost 9 bases, and 29 bases stayed unmatched. This CDR3 is 23 amino acids long. Per the germline V gene, CDR1 is SNHLY and CDR2 is FYNNEI. The CDR3 coding sequence is TGTGCCAGCAGTGAAGTTGGACAGGGGGCCTTTAGGATATCCCCCTTAAAAAAGGGCATTCAGTACTTC. Its protein is CASSEVGQGAFRISPLKKGIQYF.

This clone was seen only once. The J gene is TRBJ1-1, the V gene TRBV7-9; a possible D gene is TRBD1 (6 bases). This CDR3 contains 12 residues. The V gene lost 10 bases and the J gene lost 4 bases, with 13 bases spanning the gap. CDR1 and CDR2 (germline): SEHNR, FQNEAQ (reference sequence). As DNA, the CDR3 is TGTGCCACCAAACAAGGGGGCACTGAAGCTTTCTTT. Encoded protein: CATKQGGTEAFF.

The chain recombines TRBV18 with TRBJ1-5; possible D gene TRBD1, 6 bases. The germline V and J ends were trimmed by 3 bases and 1 base, with 16 bases remaining between them. The CDR3 totals 17 residues. The germline gives CDR1 KGHSH, CDR2 LQKENI. CDR3 DNA: TGTGCCAGCTCACCCTTCGGGGGGGCGGTCAGCAATCAGCCCCAGCATTTT. Its protein product is CASSPFGGAVSNQPQHF. Together with reference TRBV18 and TRBJ1-5, the CDR3 gives the full variable domain: NAGVMQNPRHLVRRRGQEARLRCSPMKGHSHVYWYRQLPEEGLKFMVYLQKENIIDESGMPKERFSAEFPKEGPSILRIQQVVRGDSAAYFCASSPFGGAVSNQPQHFGDGTRLSIL.

This clone has more than one count but fewer than ten. V and J are TRBV6-5 and TRBJ1-6, with D maybe TRBD1 (6 bases). V lost 6 bases and J 14 bases, leaving 14 bases between the germline ends. From germline, CDR1 is MNHEY and CDR2 SVGAGI. The CDR3 runs to 12 residues. The chain's CDR3 is CASRGTGFTLHF. The DNA of the CDR3 is TGTGCCAGCAGAGGAACAGGGTTCACCCTCCACTTT.

The rearrangement joins TRBV19 to TRBJ1-5, with TRBD1 identical over 11 bases. The CDR3 covers 15 residues. The ends lost 7 bases at V and 4 bases at J; junction bases unmatched: 6. Per the germline V gene, CDR1 is LNHDA and CDR2 is SQIVND (reference sequence). CDR3 bases: TGTGCCAGTAATTACCGGGACAGGGGGAATCAGCCCCAGCATTTT. Its protein is CASNYRDRGNQPQHF.

The chain links TRBV5-1 to TRBJ2-7, with D uncertain. This CDR3 is 16 amino acids long. Germline V gene lookup returns CDR1 SGHRS and CDR2 YFSETQ. The germline V and J ends were trimmed by 1 base and 3 bases, with 17 bases remaining between them. The CDR3 is CASSLKAASLDYEQYF. The CDR3, as DNA: TGCGCCAGCAGCTTGAAGGCGGCCTCCTTGGACTACGAGCAGTACTTC.

The chain recombines TRBV5-1 with TRBJ2-5; possible D gene TRBD2, 6 bases. The CDR3 spans 15 residues. The V and J ends lost 0 bases and 4 bases respectively, with 13 bases between them. Germline CDR1 is SGHRS and CDR2 is YFSETQ. The DNA for the CDR3 is TGCGCCAGCAGCTTGGCCGGGGCGGGGCGAGAGACCCAGTACTTC. It codes for CASSLAGAGRETQYF.

The J gene is TRBJ2-7, the V gene TRBV11-2, with D possibly called TRBD1 or TRBD2 (5 bases each). Germline CDR1 SGHAT, CDR2 FQNNGV. CDR3 length: 16 residues. V lost 3 bases to trimming and J lost 0 bases, with 15 bases between them. The DNA of the CDR3 is TGTGCCAGCAGCTTCCCCGGGACGGCGAGCTCCTACGAGCAGTACTTC. This gives the protein CASSFPGTASSYEQYF.

The gene calls are TRBV3-1 (or the pseudogene TRBV3-2) and TRBJ2-5, with 10 bases that match TRBD2. Germline CDR1 and CDR2: LGHDT and YNNKEL (reference sequence). This CDR3 has 14 amino acids. The ends lost 3 bases at V and 4 bases at J; junction bases unmatched: 2. CDR3 in amino acids: CASSHTSGVETQYF. CDR3 bases: TGTGCCAGCAGCCATACTAGCGGGGTAGAGACCCAGTACTTC.

The genes are TRBV28 and TRBJ1-2; D is undetermined. The V and J ends lost 1 base and 2 bases respectively, with 11 bases between them. There are 15 residues in the CDR3. From germline, CDR1 is MDHEN and CDR2 SYDVKM. The CDR3 is CASSLFGRENYGYTF. CDR3 sequence (DNA): TGTGCCAGCAGTTTATTTGGACGGGAGAACTATGGCTACACCTTC.

The chain is built from TRBV5-1 and TRBJ2-2; TRBD2 aligns across 12 bases. There are 16 residues in the CDR3. Germline lookup yields CDR1 SGHRS and CDR2 YFSETQ. V gave up 7 bases and J gave up 7 bases; unmatched junction bases: 11. In nucleotides, the CDR3 is TGCGCCAGCGTCCGCGAAGGACTAGCGGGAATCGGGGAGCTGTTTTTT. It codes for CASVREGLAGIGELFF.

In its sample, this clone was seen once. The J gene is TRBJ1-2, the V gene TRBV5-1; 8 nucleotides line up with TRBD1. The length of the CDR3 is 13 residues. Germline V gene sequence: CDR1 SGHRS, CDR2 YFSETQ. J gave up 7 bases and V 0 bases, and 2 bases lay outside the gene matches. The CDR3 sequence is CASSLDGQGGYTF. The CDR3 DNA is TGCGCCAGCAGCTTGGACGGACAGGGTGGCTACACCTTC.

The chain joins TRBV19 to TRBJ2-1; 10 bases fit TRBD2. The V segment lost 4 bases and the J segment 7 bases; nucleotides outside the gene matches: 7. The CDR3 is made up of 15 amino acids. CDR1 and CDR2 from the germline V gene are LNHDA and SQIVND (reference sequence). CDR3: CASSTLAGNGNEQFF. The CDR3 DNA sequence: TGTGCCAGTAGTACACTAGCGGGAAACGGAAATGAGCAGTTCTTC. The full variable domain, in which reference TRBV19 and TRBJ2-1 provide the parts outside the CDR3, is DGGITQSPKYLFRKEGQNVTLSCEQNLNHDAMYWYRQDPGQGLRLIYYSQIVNDFQKGDIAEGYSVSREKKESFPLTVTSAQKNPTAFYLCASSTLAGNGNEQFFGPGTRLTVL.

V is TRBV5-8 and J is TRBJ1-4, with 8 bases identical to TRBD1. Germline lookup yields CDR1 SGHTS and CDR2 YDEGEE. The CDR3 loop spans 14 amino acids. V shed 4 bases, J shed 4 bases, and the junction held 3 bases outside the gene matches. This chain's CDR3 is CASSRTGFNEKLFF. The CDR3 coding sequence is TGTGCCAGCAGCAGGACAGGGTTTAATGAAAAACTGTTTTTT.

The rearrangement uses TRBV5-1 and TRBJ1-6; D not resolved. The V gene lost 0 bases and the J gene lost 6 bases, with 10 bases spanning the gap. This CDR3 is 15 amino acids long. The germline V gene encodes CDR1 SGHRS and CDR2 YFSETQ. In DNA, the CDR3 is TGCGCCAGCAGCTTGGATGGCAGGCCTAATTCACCCCTCCACTTT. Translated, it gives CASSLDGRPNSPLHF.